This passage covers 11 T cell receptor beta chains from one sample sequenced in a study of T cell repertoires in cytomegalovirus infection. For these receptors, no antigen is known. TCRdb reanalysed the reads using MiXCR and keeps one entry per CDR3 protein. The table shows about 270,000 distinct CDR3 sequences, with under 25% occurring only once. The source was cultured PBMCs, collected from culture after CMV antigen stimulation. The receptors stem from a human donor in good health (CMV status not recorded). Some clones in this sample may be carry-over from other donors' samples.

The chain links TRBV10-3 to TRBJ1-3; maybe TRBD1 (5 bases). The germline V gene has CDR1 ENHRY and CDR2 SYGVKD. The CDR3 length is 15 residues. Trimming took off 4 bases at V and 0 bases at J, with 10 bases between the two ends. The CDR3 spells CAISGQLSSGNTIYF. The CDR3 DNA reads TGTGCCATCAGTGGACAGTTGAGCTCTGGAAACACCATATATTTT.

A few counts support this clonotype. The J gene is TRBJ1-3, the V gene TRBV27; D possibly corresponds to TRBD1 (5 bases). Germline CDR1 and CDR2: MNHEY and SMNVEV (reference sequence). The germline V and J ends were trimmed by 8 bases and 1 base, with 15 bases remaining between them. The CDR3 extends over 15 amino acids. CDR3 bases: TGTGCCAGCGGTTCGATGGGGCTTTCTGGAAACACCATATATTTT. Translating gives CASGSMGLSGNTIYF.

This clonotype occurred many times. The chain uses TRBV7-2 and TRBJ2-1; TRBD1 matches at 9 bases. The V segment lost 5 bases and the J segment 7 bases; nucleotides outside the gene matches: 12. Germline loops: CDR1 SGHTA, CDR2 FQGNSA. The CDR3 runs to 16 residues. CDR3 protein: CASSLNPQGARNEQFF. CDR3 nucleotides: TGTGCCAGCAGCCTCAACCCACAGGGGGCGAGAAATGAGCAGTTCTTC. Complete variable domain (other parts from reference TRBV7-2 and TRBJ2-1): GAGVSQSPSNKVTEKGKDVELRCDPISGHTALYWYRQSLGQGLEFLIYFQGNSAPDKSGLPSDRFSAERTGGSVSTLTIQRTQQEDSAVYLCASSLNPQGARNEQFFGPGTRLTVL.

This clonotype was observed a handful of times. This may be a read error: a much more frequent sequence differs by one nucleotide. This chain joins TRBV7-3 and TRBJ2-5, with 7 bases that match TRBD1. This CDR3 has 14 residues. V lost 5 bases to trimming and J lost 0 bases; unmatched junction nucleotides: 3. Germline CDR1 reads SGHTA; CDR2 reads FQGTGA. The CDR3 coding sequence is TGTGCCAGCAGCCTTGACAGGGACCAAGAGACCCAGTACTTC. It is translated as CASSLDRDQETQYF.

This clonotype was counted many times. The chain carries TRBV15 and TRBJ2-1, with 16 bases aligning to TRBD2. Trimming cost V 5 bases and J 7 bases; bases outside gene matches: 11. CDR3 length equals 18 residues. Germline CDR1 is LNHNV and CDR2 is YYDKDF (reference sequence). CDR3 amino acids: CATSSPGTSGRAGNEQFF. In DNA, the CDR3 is TGTGCCACCAGCTCTCCCGGGACTAGCGGGAGGGCCGGTAATGAGCAGTTCTTC.

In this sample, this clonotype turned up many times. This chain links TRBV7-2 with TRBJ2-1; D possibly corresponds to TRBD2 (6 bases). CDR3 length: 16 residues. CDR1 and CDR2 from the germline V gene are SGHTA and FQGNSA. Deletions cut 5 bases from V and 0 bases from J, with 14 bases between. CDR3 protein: CASSPRGKASYNEQFF. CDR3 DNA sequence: TGTGCCAGCAGCCCACGGGGGAAAGCCTCCTACAATGAGCAGTTCTTC.

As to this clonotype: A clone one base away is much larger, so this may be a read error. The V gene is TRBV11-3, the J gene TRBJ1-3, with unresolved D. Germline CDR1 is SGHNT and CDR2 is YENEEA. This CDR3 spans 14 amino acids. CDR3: CASSFTFYGNTTYF. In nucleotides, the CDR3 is TGTGCCAGCAGCTTTACTTTTTATGGAAACACCACATATTTT.

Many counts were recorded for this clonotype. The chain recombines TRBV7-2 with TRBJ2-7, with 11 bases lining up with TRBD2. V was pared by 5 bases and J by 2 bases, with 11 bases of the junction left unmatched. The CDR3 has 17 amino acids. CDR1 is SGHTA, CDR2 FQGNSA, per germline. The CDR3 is CASSQGVAGGRTYEQYV. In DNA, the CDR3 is TGTGCCAGCAGCCAAGGGGTAGCGGGAGGGAGAACCTACGAGCAGTACGTC.

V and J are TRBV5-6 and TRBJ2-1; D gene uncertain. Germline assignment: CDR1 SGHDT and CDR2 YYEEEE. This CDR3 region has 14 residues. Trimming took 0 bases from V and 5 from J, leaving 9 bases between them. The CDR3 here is CASSLGLRHNEQFF. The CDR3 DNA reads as TGTGCCAGCAGCTTGGGGCTACGACACAATGAGCAGTTCTTC. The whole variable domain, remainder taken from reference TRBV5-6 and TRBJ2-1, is DAGVTQSPTHLIKTRGQQVTLRCSPKSGHDTVSWYQQALGQGPQFIFQYYEEEERQRGNFPDRFSGHQFPNYSSELNVNALLLGDSALYLCASSLGLRHNEQFFGPGTRLTVL.

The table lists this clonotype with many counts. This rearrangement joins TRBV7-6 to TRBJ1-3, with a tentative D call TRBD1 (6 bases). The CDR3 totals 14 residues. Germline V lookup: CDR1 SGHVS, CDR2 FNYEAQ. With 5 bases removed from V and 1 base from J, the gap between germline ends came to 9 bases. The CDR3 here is CASSQGGSGNTIYF. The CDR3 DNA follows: TGTGCCAGCAGCCAAGGGGGATCTGGAAACACCATATATTTT. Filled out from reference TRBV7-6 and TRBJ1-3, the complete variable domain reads GAGVSQSPRYKVTKRGQDVALRCDPISGHVSLYWYRQALGQGPEFLTYFNYEAQQDKSGLPNDRFSAERPEGSISTLTIQRTEQRDSAMYRCASSQGGSGNTIYFGEGSWLTVV.

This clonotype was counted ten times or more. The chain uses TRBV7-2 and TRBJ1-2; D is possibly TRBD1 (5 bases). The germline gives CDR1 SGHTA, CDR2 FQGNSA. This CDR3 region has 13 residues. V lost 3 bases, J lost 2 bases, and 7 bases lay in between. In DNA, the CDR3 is TGTGCCAGCAGCTTGCCAGGGAACTATGGCTACACCTTC. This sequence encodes CASSLPGNYGYTF.